The 16 T cell receptor beta chains reported below all come from one sample, sequenced in a study of blood T cell repertoires in COVID-19. Libraries were prepared by immunoSEQ multiplex PCR; TCRdb keeps only in-frame clonotypes and omits some of them. This sample has some 110,000 clones, with about 94% found just once. Input material: peripheral blood. The receptors here all came from a man in his fifties or sixties with COVID-19, enrolled during active disease.

The V and J genes are TRBV6-6 and TRBJ2-1, with D tentatively TRBD1 (6 bases). V gave up 5 bases and J gave up 10 bases, with 12 bases separating them. Germline V CDR1 and CDR2: MNHNY, SVGAGI (reference sequence). The CDR3 spans 12 residues. The CDR3 DNA follows: TGTGCCAGCAGTCCAGAGGGGGACGAGCAGTTCTTC. It codes for CASSPEGDEQFF.

The chain couples TRBV4-2 to TRBJ1-5; D is perhaps TRBD1 (6 bases). There are 17 residues in the CDR3. Looked up from germline, CDR1 is LGHNA and CDR2 is YNFKEQ. The V end lost 5 bases, the J end lost 5 bases, and 22 bases lay between the germline ends. The CDR3 DNA is TGTGCCAGCAGCGCTCTTTATGGCAGGGGAGTGCATCAGCCCCAGCATTTT. Translating it yields CASSALYGRGVHQPQHF.

The genes are TRBV3-1 (or the pseudogene TRBV3-2) and TRBJ2-5; D gene unclear. V lost 0 bases, J lost 1 base, and 6 bases lay in between. The CDR3 sequence is 14 residues long. Germline CDR1 and CDR2: LGHDT and YNNKEL (reference sequence). The DNA of the CDR3 is TGTGCCAGCAGCCAAGAGGGCAGCCAAGAGACCCAGTACTTC. This translates into CASSQEGSQETQYF.

The chain is built from TRBV19 and TRBJ2-4; 7 bases are a match to TRBD1. The V and J ends lost 8 bases and 7 bases, in that order; junction bases with no gene match: 11. This CDR3 is built from 14 residues. Germline V gene sequence: CDR1 LNHDA, CDR2 SQIVND (reference sequence). CDR3 sequence: CASAPGGGQNIQYF. Here the CDR3 DNA reads TGTGCCAGTGCACCAGGGGGTGGTCAGAACATTCAGTACTTC.

The table lists this clone with a count of one. The V gene is TRBV6-5, the J gene TRBJ2-5; 10 nucleotides agree with TRBD1. Unmatched junction bases numbered 4, after V lost 6 bases and J lost 3 bases. CDR1 and CDR2 from the germline V gene are MNHEY and SVGAGI. The CDR3 has 14 residues. CDR3 coding DNA: TGTGCCAGCAGGACCGGGACAGGGGAAGAGACCCAGTACTTC. It encodes CASRTGTGEETQYF.

The chain recombines TRBV30 with TRBJ2-5; 9 bases line up with TRBD2. Germline CDR1 and CDR2: GTSNPN and SVGIG (reference sequence). With V trimmed by 1 base and J by 5 bases, 8 bases remained unmatched. The CDR3 runs 15 residues. The CDR3 sequence is CAWSGAGGAWETQYF. CDR3 nucleotide sequence: TGTGCCTGGAGTGGGGCGGGAGGGGCATGGGAGACCCAGTACTTC.

This chain uses TRBV28 with TRBJ2-7, with 11 bases identical to TRBD2. Germline lookup yields CDR1 MDHEN and CDR2 SYDVKM. V was clipped by 6 bases and J by 5 bases; unmatched bases: 9. The CDR3 consists of 15 residues. CDR3 in amino acids: CASSPLAGVGHEQYF. The CDR3 DNA is TGTGCCAGCAGCCCACTAGCGGGAGTGGGCCACGAGCAGTACTTC.

The genes are TRBV7-3 and TRBJ2-1; tentative D call: TRBD2 (6 bases). Per germline, CDR1 SGHTA and CDR2 FQGTGA. The CDR3 length is 14 residues. The V end was cut by 2 bases, the J end by 6 bases, with 11 bases between. CDR3 loop: CASSLGGIPNEQFF. The CDR3 DNA is TGTGCCAGCAGCTTAGGGGGGATTCCCAATGAGCAGTTCTTC.

The chain joins TRBV12-3 or TRBV12-4 to TRBJ1-5, with D perhaps TRBD1 (5 bases). V lost 6 bases to trimming and J lost 2 bases, with 8 bases between them. The length of the CDR3 is 13 residues. Written as DNA, the CDR3 is TGTGCCAGCAGAGGAGGGGGCAATCAGCCCCAGCATTTT. Its protein is CASRGGGNQPQHF.

The chain employs TRBV28 and TRBJ2-7; no definite D call. This CDR3 has 14 amino acids. V dropped 4 bases and J dropped 1 base, with 11 bases sitting between them. Germline V gives CDR1 MDHEN, CDR2 SYDVKM. The CDR3 sequence: CASSSRVISYEQYF. For the CDR3, the DNA is TGTGCCAGCAGTTCGCGCGTCATTTCCTACGAGCAGTACTTC. The whole variable domain, remainder taken from reference TRBV28 and TRBJ2-7, is DVKVTQSSRYLVKRTGEKVFLECVQDMDHENMFWYRQDPGLGLRLIYFSYDVKMKEKGDIPEGYSVSREKKERFSLILESASTNQTSMYLCASSSRVISYEQYFGPGTRLTVT.

The chain is built from TRBV27 and TRBJ2-1; 16 bases line up with TRBD2. Germline V gives CDR1 MNHEY, CDR2 SMNVEV (reference sequence). Trimming at V came to 5 bases and at J to 8 bases, leaving 9 bases not matched to a gene. The CDR3 length is 17 residues. CDR3 coding DNA: TGTGCCAGCAGTCCCGGGACTAGCGGGAGGGCCGGCGATGAGCAGTTCTTC. This codes for CASSPGTSGRAGDEQFF.

This clone turned up a few times. The chain couples TRBV10-3 to TRBJ1-2, with D hard to call. Germline V lookup: CDR1 ENHRY, CDR2 SYGVKD. V dropped 0 bases and J dropped 8 bases, with 13 bases sitting between them. There are 14 residues in the CDR3. CDR3 region: CAISESSATRGYTF. CDR3 in DNA: TGTGCCATCAGTGAGTCGTCAGCGACGCGGGGCTACACCTTC.

This clone showed up just once. The chain has TRBV7-9 and TRBJ2-7; 9 positions agree with TRBD1. The ends lost 1 base at V and 6 bases at J; junction bases unmatched: 4. CDR1 and CDR2 from the germline V gene are SEHNR and FQNEAQ (reference sequence). The CDR3 spans 14 residues. The DNA for the CDR3 is TGTGCCAGCAGCTTAGTGGGACAGGGTTCCGAGCAGTACTTC. It specifies CASSLVGQGSEQYF.

The rearrangement links TRBV7-8 to TRBJ1-1; the D gene is possibly TRBD1 (6 bases). V dropped 7 bases and J dropped 4 bases, with 16 bases sitting between them. Germline CDR1 SGHVS, CDR2 FQNEAQ. The CDR3 is 14 residues long. The CDR3 spells CASIRDKVFTEAFF. The CDR3, as DNA: TGTGCCAGCATTAGGGACAAAGTTTTCACTGAAGCTTTCTTT.

The chain is built from TRBV6-2 or TRBV6-3 and TRBJ2-3; no definite D call. Germline lookup yields CDR1 MNHEY and CDR2 SVGEGT. This CDR3 is built from 15 residues. Trimming left V 3 bases short and J 4 bases short, with 14 bases between. Here the CDR3 DNA reads TGTGCCAGCAGTTATGGCCGATTAATCTCAGATACGCAGTATTTT. Its protein is CASSYGRLISDTQYF.

This rearrangement joins TRBV20-1 to TRBJ2-5; 7 positions match TRBD1. Trimming at V came to 5 bases and at J to 5 bases, leaving 2 bases not matched to a gene. The CDR3 has 11 residues. Germline-derived CDR1 and CDR2 are DFQATT and SNEGSKA (reference sequence). This CDR3 reads CSAHRGETQYF. For the CDR3, the DNA is TGCAGTGCTCACAGGGGCGAGACCCAGTACTTC.